This TCR beta chain was found in a study of brain T cells in children with intractable seizures. The germline V gene encodes CDR1 SGDLS and CDR2 YYNGEE. This CDR3 is built from 14 residues. Between the trimmed V and J ends, which lost 2 bases and 4 bases, there was a span of 10 bases. Comment on this clone: The antigen is unknown.

The study's findings and limits: Only CDR3 sequence similarity suggested viral specificity, without known HCMV serostatus. Clones missing pre-surgery may reflect undersampling of that blood sample.

Assay: immunoSEQ multiplex PCR; the TCRdb copy retains only in-frame clones and omits some. This sample yields about 340,000 clones, of which 93% are seen a single time; about 6% belongs to the top ten. Specified time point: blood from clinic visit 5 months post-surgery; TSC patient then seizure free. Sequencing was limited to surgery cases with top T cell transcript signatures in brain tissue. At least one anti-epileptic drug was given before surgery. The sequencing used peripheral blood, collected less than 6 months after surgery. This clonotype was sampled from a boy under three years old with tuberous sclerosis and intractable seizures. The chain couples TRBV9 to TRBJ2-1; D unresolved. CDR3 residues: CASSVSDSYNEQFF. In nucleotides, the CDR3 is TGTGCCAGCAGCGTTAGTGACTCGTACAATGAGCAGTTCTTC.